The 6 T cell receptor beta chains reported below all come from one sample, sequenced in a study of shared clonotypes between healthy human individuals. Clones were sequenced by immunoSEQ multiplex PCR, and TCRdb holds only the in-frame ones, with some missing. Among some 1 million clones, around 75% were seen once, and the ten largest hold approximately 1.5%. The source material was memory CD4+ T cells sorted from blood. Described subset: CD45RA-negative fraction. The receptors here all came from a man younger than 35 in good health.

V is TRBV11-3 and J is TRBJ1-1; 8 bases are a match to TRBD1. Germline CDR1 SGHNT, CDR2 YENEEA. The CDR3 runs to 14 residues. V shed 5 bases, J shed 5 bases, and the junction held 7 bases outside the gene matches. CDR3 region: CASSTGQGETEAFF. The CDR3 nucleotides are TGTGCCAGCAGCACAGGACAGGGAGAGACTGAAGCTTTCTTT.

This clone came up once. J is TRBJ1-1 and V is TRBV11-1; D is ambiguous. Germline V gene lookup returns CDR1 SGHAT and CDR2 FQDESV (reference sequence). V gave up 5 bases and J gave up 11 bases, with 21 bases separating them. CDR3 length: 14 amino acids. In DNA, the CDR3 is TGTGCCAGCAGCCTAGGCCCGGTGGCCCCGGAGGCTTTCTTT. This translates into CASSLGPVAPEAFF.

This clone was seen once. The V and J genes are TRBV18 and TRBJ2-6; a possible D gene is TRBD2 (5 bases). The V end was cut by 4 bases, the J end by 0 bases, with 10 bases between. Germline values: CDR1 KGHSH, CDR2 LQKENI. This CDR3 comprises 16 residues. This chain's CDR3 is CASSHDGNSGANVLTF. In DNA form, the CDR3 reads TGTGCCAGCTCACACGACGGGAACTCTGGGGCCAACGTCCTGACTTTC.

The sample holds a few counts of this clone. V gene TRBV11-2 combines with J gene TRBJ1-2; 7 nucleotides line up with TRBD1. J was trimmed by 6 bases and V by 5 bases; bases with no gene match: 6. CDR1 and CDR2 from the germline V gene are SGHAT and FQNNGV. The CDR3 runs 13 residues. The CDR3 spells CASSPVGGDGYTF. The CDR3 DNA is TGTGCCAGCAGCCCGGTAGGGGGCGATGGCTACACCTTC. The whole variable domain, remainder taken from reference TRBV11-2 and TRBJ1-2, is EAGVAQSPRYKIIEKRQSVAFWCNPISGHATLYWYQQILGQGPKLLIQFQNNGVVDDSQLPKDRFSAERLKGVDSTLKIQPAKLEDSAVYLCASSPVGGDGYTFGSGTRLTVV.

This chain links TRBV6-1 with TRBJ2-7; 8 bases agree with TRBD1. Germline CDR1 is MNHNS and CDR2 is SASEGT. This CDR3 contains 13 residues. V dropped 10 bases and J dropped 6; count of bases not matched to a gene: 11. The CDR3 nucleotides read TGTGCCACCATGAGGACAGGGACCCGCGAGCAGTACTTC. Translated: CATMRTGTREQYF.

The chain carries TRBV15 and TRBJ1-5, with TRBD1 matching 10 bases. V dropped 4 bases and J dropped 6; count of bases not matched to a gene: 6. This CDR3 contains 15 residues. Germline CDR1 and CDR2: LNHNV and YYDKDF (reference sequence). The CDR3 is CATSIPGQGSQPQHF. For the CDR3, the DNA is TGTGCCACCAGCATCCCGGGACAGGGGAGTCAGCCCCAGCATTTT.